These 15 T cell receptor beta chains share one sample of origin, sequenced in a study of blood T cell repertoires in COVID-19. Measured with immunoSEQ multiplex PCR; TCRdb has only the in-frame clones, and not every one. The repertoire holds about 87,000 clones, 75% to 90% seen once, with around 10% in the top ten. The sequenced sample consisted of peripheral blood. The receptor set was obtained from an older man with acute or convalescent COVID-19.

The rearrangement uses TRBV5-4 and TRBJ2-3, with TRBD2 identical over 10 bases. With 3 bases clipped from V and 0 bases from J, the junction kept 13 bases outside the gene matches. The CDR3 runs 19 residues. Germline CDR1 SGHNT, CDR2 YYREEE (reference sequence). The CDR3 region is CASSSAVLAGVASTDTQYF. For the CDR3, the DNA is TGTGCCAGCAGCTCGGCCGTGCTAGCGGGAGTAGCTAGCACAGATACGCAGTATTTT.

In this sample, this clone turned up once. The chain combines TRBV29-1 with TRBJ2-1, with TRBD1 as a possible D gene (5 bases). CDR1 and CDR2 (germline): SQVTM, ANQGSEA. Trimming cost V 8 bases and J 4 bases, with 9 bases left between them. This CDR3 is built from 11 residues. The CDR3 DNA reads TGCAGCTCTGACAGATACAATGAGCAGTTCTTC. It yields the protein CSSDRYNEQFF.

The rearrangement joins TRBV28 to TRBJ2-3, with 11 bases fitting TRBD2. Looked up from germline, CDR1 is MDHEN and CDR2 is SYDVKM. This CDR3 contains 14 residues. After removal of 10 bases from V and 4 bases from J, the junction contained 7 bases not matched to a gene. CDR3 nucleotide sequence: TGTGCCACACAACTAGCGGGAGAGGCAGATACGCAGTATTTT. Encoded protein: CATQLAGEADTQYF.

V usage is TRBV11-3 and J usage is TRBJ2-7; 10 nucleotides match TRBD1. Per the germline V gene, CDR1 is SGHNT and CDR2 is YENEEA. This CDR3 contains 15 residues. V shed 5 bases, J shed 2 bases, and the junction held 6 bases outside the gene matches. The CDR3 sequence: CASSPDRGRTYEQYF. The CDR3 coding sequence is TGTGCCAGCAGCCCCGACAGGGGGCGCACCTACGAGCAGTACTTC.

The genes are TRBV20-1 and TRBJ2-7, with a tentative D call TRBD2 (6 bases). The CDR3 is made up of 13 amino acids. In germline, CDR1 is DFQATT, CDR2 SNEGSKA (reference sequence). V gave up 3 bases and J gave up 3 bases, with 12 bases separating them. The CDR3 nucleotides read TGCAGTGCTAGTACGGGGGATCGCTACGAGCAGTACTTC. Translating it yields CSASTGDRYEQYF.

CDR3 region: CASRGPRLGEQFF. The CDR3 DNA is TGTGCCAGCAGGGGCCCCCGCCTTGGTGAGCAGTTCTTC. The chain joins TRBV28 to TRBJ2-1; D remains ambiguous. The ends were cut back, 6 bases at V and 9 bases at J, with 15 bases in the middle. Germline lookup yields CDR1 MDHEN and CDR2 SYDVKM. The CDR3 loop spans 13 amino acids.

The chain joins TRBV4-2 to TRBJ2-2; a possible D gene is TRBD2 (5 bases). The CDR3 loop spans 18 amino acids. Looked up from germline, CDR1 is LGHNA and CDR2 is YNFKEQ. The ends were cut back, 1 base at V and 0 bases at J, with 15 bases in the middle. As DNA, the CDR3 is TGTGCCAGCAGCCAAGGGGCGGGCCTGAGGACGAACACCGGGGAGCTGTTTTTT. It yields the protein CASSQGAGLRTNTGELFF.

This chain links TRBV6-1 with TRBJ1-4; 8 positions agree with TRBD1. CDR1 and CDR2 from the germline V gene are MNHNS and SASEGT. Trimming removed 6 bases from V and 3 bases from J; junction bases left unmatched: 3. CDR3 size: 14 residues. The CDR3 protein is CASSDRGPNEKLFF. The CDR3 nucleotides read TGTGCCAGCAGCGACAGGGGCCCTAATGAAAAACTGTTTTTT.

The chain uses TRBV5-6 and TRBJ1-2; D may be TRBD1 (5 bases). CDR3 size: 13 residues. V dropped 4 bases and J dropped 3 bases, with 10 bases sitting between them. Germline CDR1 and CDR2: SGHDT and YYEEEE. The CDR3 here is CASSGTGDYGYTF. The CDR3 region has the DNA TGTGCCAGCAGCGGAACAGGTGACTATGGCTACACCTTC.

In nucleotides, the CDR3 is TGTGCCAGCAGTTACATCGGAGGGCGCTATGGAGGGGGCAATCAGCCCCAGCATTTT. Translating gives CASSYIGGRYGGGNQPQHF. The chain joins TRBV6-2 or TRBV6-3 to TRBJ1-5; maybe TRBD1 (5 bases). From germline, CDR1 is MNHEY and CDR2 SVGEGT. Trimming pared 2 bases from V and 2 bases from J, leaving 22 bases between. The CDR3 loop spans 19 amino acids.

This clone was seen a handful of times. This chain uses TRBV6-5 with TRBJ2-7; 9 nucleotides agree with TRBD1. CDR1 MNHEY and CDR2 SVGAGI come from the germline V gene. V dropped 10 bases and J dropped 0; count of bases not matched to a gene: 10. The CDR3 totals 15 residues. CDR3 in amino acids: CATPPDRGNSYEQYF. The CDR3 nucleotides read TGTGCCACCCCTCCCGACAGGGGGAACTCCTACGAGCAGTACTTC.

V is TRBV3-1 (or the pseudogene TRBV3-2) and J is TRBJ2-1; no firm D call. V lost 1 base and J 7 bases, leaving 11 bases between the germline ends. Germline V gives CDR1 LGHDT, CDR2 YNNKEL (reference sequence). This CDR3 comprises 14 residues. In nucleotides, the CDR3 is TGTGCCAGCAGCCAAGGGATTCTAGAAAATGAGCAGTTCTTC. It specifies CASSQGILENEQFF.

The J gene is TRBJ2-3, the V gene TRBV4-2, with 15 bases identical to TRBD2. Trimming took 3 bases from V and 6 from J; bases not matched to a gene: 1. The CDR3 has 15 residues. Germline CDR1 is LGHNA and CDR2 is YNFKEQ. CDR3 protein: CASSHGTSGGDTQYF. In DNA, the CDR3 is TGTGCCAGCAGCCATGGGACTAGCGGGGGGGATACGCAGTATTTT.

V and J are TRBV5-1 and TRBJ2-5; TRBD1 aligns across 8 bases. Germline assignment: CDR1 SGHRS and CDR2 YFSETQ. This CDR3 has 16 residues. Trimming at V came to 0 bases and at J to 2 bases, leaving 6 bases not matched to a gene. The CDR3 DNA follows: TGCGCCAGCAGCTTGGGGCAGGGGGCTGGGCAAGAGACCCAGTACTTC. This sequence encodes CASSLGQGAGQETQYF.

This chain connects TRBV19 to TRBJ1-5; no definite D call. The germline V and J ends were trimmed by 4 bases and 3 bases, with 13 bases remaining between them. The CDR3 contains 15 residues. Looked up from germline, CDR1 is LNHDA and CDR2 is SQIVND (reference sequence). The CDR3 nucleotides are TGTGCCAGTAGTACTCAGGCTTACGTCAATCAGCCCCAGCATTTT. It specifies CASSTQAYVNQPQHF. The variable domain in full, with the rest retrieved from reference TRBV19 and TRBJ1-5, is DGGITQSPKYLFRKEGQNVTLSCEQNLNHDAMYWYRQDPGQGLRLIYYSQIVNDFQKGDIAEGYSVSREKKESFPLTVTSAQKNPTAFYLCASSTQAYVNQPQHFGDGTRLSIL.